One T cell receptor (beta chain) is described in this entry. This sample is drawn from a study of OX40 agonist ivuxolimab in advanced cancers. Overall study context: Eligibility admitted prior anti-PD-1, anti-PD-L1 or anti-CTLA-4 therapy; 30% to 40% had some. In three patients, partial responses were observed, one with hepatocellular carcinoma and two with cutaneous melanoma.

Germline assignment: CDR1 MNHNY and CDR2 SVGAGI (reference sequence). V was trimmed by 4 bases and J by 5 bases, leaving 7 bases between them. The CDR3 consists of 12 residues. Repertoires were generated with immunoSEQ multiplex PCR, while TCRdb's copy carries only in-frame clones and drops some. Of approximately 74,000 clones listed, roughly 92% are singletons. The specimen was CD4+ or CD8+ T cells sorted from blood, collected in a trial of the OX40 agonist ivuxolimab. This rearrangement joins TRBV6-6 to TRBJ2-3; D uncertain. This receptor was obtained from an adult with an advanced solid tumor such as melanoma, head and neck, liver or kidney cancer. Here the CDR3 DNA reads TGTGCCAGCAGTTCATATAGAGATACGCAGTATTTT. Its protein is CASSSYRDTQYF.